This record concerns one TCR beta chain sequence. The antigen is unknown. These data originate in a study of response to subunit inactivated influenza vaccine. Study-level findings and limits: The authors suggested that few new T cells are recruited per seasonal influenza vaccination.

Trimming stripped 0 bases from V and 0 bases from J, with 8 bases between. This CDR3 has 15 amino acids. Looked up from germline, CDR1 is SGHRS and CDR2 is YFSETQ. TCRdb recomputed calls from the RT-PCR reads with MiXCR, one row per CDR3 protein. The sample shows fewer than 550,000 distinct CDR3 sequences, 25% of them seen only once. The chain carries TRBV5-1 and TRBJ2-3; no definite D call. The sequenced sample was CD4+ T cells sorted from PBMCs, obtained about 5 days after vaccination. The receptor comes from a man in his fifties who received an inactivated influenza vaccine. Written as DNA, the CDR3 is TGCGCCAGCAGCTTGGGTGGAATTAGCACAGATACGCAGTATTTT. Translation: CASSLGGISTDTQYF.